The rows below give T cell receptor beta chains drawn from one sample of a study of T cells in Graves' hyperthyroidism and ophthalmopathy. In TCRdb, the multiplex PCR reads were re-called with MiXCR into one record per CDR3 protein. This table has approximately 560,000 distinct CDR3 sequences, about 45% appearing once. The source material was peripheral blood or thyroid tissue (not recorded which). The receptors stem from a young woman with Graves' hyperthyroidism. CDR3s include the opening cysteine and the closing phenylalanine or tryptophan. Each record gives: J gene, D gene, V gene, clone size, CDR3 protein, CDR3 DNA. A D gene is named only where the DNA matches it firmly. Not all rows give a size; the values are once, few, many and, for expanded clones, a class.

j_call: TRBJ2-7; d_call: NA; v_call: TRBV29-1; clone_size: once; cdr3_aa: CSVEGGAAYEQYF; cdr3_nt: TGCAGCGTTGAAGGGGGGGCTGCCTACGAGCAGTACTTC
j_call: TRBJ1-1; d_call: NA; v_call: TRBV5-1; clone_size: few; cdr3_aa: CASSFELLNTEAFF; cdr3_nt: TGCGCCAGCAGCTTTGAGCTTTTGAACACTGAAGCTTTCTTT
j_call: TRBJ1-2; d_call: TRBD1; v_call: TRBV29-1; clone_size: NA; cdr3_aa: CSLDGRGDGYTF; cdr3_nt: TGCAGCTTAGACGGCAGGGGGGATGGCTACACCTTC
j_call: TRBJ1-2; d_call: NA; v_call: TRBV5-1; clone_size: few; cdr3_aa: CASSLAPGNNYGYTF; cdr3_nt: TGCGCCAGCAGCTTAGCTCCAGGAAATAACTATGGCTACACCTTC
j_call: TRBJ1-2; d_call: NA; v_call: TRBV19; clone_size: NA; cdr3_aa: CASTSDRGAYGYTF; cdr3_nt: NA
j_call: TRBJ1-6; d_call: NA; v_call: TRBV7-2; clone_size: few; cdr3_aa: CASSLIIRGNSPLHF; cdr3_nt: TGTGCCAGCAGCTTAATCATCAGGGGTAATTCACCCCTCCACTTT
j_call: TRBJ1-4; d_call: NA; v_call: TRBV7-9; clone_size: many; cdr3_aa: CASSQGLRESLFF; cdr3_nt: TGCGCCAGCAGCCAAGGTCTAAGGGAGTCACTGTTTTTT
j_call: TRBJ2-2; d_call: NA; v_call: TRBV5-1; clone_size: few; cdr3_aa: CASRGGANTGELFF; cdr3_nt: TGCGCCAGCAGAGGCGGGGCGAACACCGGGGAGCTGTTTTTT
j_call: TRBJ1-2; d_call: NA; v_call: TRBV7-9; clone_size: few; cdr3_aa: CASSPRDGIYGYTF; cdr3_nt: TGTGCCAGCAGTCCCCGGGACGGGATCTATGGCTACACCTTC
j_call: TRBJ1-1; d_call: NA; v_call: TRBV7-2; clone_size: NA; cdr3_aa: CASRIQMNTEAFF; cdr3_nt: TGTGCCAGCAGGATTCAAATGAACACTGAAGCTTTCTTT
j_call: TRBJ1-2; d_call: NA; v_call: TRBV7-9; clone_size: NA; cdr3_aa: CASSLALTAPYGYTF; cdr3_nt: TGTGCCAGCAGCTTAGCCCTGACAGCTCCCTATGGCTACACCTTC
j_call: TRBJ1-4; d_call: TRBD1; v_call: TRBV5-1; clone_size: NA; cdr3_aa: CASSTRDRGTEEKLFF; cdr3_nt: TGCGCCAGCAGCACACGGGACAGGGGGACGGAAGAAAAACTGTTTTTT
j_call: TRBJ2-5; d_call: NA; v_call: TRBV7-8; clone_size: NA; cdr3_aa: CASSLEGRSGATQYF; cdr3_nt: TGTGCCAGCAGCTTAGAGGGAAGATCTGGAGCGACCCAGTACTTC
j_call: TRBJ1-2; d_call: TRBD1; v_call: TRBV7-3; clone_size: NA; cdr3_aa: CASSFDRDAGYTF; cdr3_nt: TGTGCCAGCAGCTTCGACAGGGACGCTGGCTACACCTTC
j_call: TRBJ1-5; d_call: NA; v_call: TRBV2; clone_size: many; cdr3_aa: CASGMTQINQPQHF; cdr3_nt: TGTGCCAGCGGAATGACACAAATCAATCAGCCCCAGCATTTT
j_call: TRBJ1-3; d_call: NA; v_call: TRBV10-3; clone_size: once; cdr3_aa: CAISDRINTIYF; cdr3_nt: TGTGCCATCAGTGACAGAATAAACACCATATATTTT
j_call: TRBJ2-7; d_call: TRBD1; v_call: TRBV29-1; clone_size: NA; cdr3_aa: CSVTQTGKAYEQYF; cdr3_nt: TGCAGCGTTACCCAGACAGGGAAGGCCTACGAGCAGTACTTC
j_call: TRBJ2-7; d_call: TRBD1; v_call: TRBV7-9; clone_size: few; cdr3_aa: CASSPTGVGEQYF; cdr3_nt: TGTGCCAGCAGCCCAACAGGGGTGGGGGAGCAGTACTTC
j_call: TRBJ1-1; d_call: TRBD1; v_call: TRBV7-9; clone_size: many; cdr3_aa: CASSLWDRDGTEAFF; cdr3_nt: TGTGCCAGCAGCTTATGGGACAGGGACGGCACTGAAGCTTTCTTT
j_call: TRBJ1-4; d_call: NA; v_call: TRBV20-1; clone_size: NA; cdr3_aa: CSARGYPTNEKLFF; cdr3_nt: TGCAGTGCCCGAGGATATCCAACTAATGAAAAACTGTTTTTT